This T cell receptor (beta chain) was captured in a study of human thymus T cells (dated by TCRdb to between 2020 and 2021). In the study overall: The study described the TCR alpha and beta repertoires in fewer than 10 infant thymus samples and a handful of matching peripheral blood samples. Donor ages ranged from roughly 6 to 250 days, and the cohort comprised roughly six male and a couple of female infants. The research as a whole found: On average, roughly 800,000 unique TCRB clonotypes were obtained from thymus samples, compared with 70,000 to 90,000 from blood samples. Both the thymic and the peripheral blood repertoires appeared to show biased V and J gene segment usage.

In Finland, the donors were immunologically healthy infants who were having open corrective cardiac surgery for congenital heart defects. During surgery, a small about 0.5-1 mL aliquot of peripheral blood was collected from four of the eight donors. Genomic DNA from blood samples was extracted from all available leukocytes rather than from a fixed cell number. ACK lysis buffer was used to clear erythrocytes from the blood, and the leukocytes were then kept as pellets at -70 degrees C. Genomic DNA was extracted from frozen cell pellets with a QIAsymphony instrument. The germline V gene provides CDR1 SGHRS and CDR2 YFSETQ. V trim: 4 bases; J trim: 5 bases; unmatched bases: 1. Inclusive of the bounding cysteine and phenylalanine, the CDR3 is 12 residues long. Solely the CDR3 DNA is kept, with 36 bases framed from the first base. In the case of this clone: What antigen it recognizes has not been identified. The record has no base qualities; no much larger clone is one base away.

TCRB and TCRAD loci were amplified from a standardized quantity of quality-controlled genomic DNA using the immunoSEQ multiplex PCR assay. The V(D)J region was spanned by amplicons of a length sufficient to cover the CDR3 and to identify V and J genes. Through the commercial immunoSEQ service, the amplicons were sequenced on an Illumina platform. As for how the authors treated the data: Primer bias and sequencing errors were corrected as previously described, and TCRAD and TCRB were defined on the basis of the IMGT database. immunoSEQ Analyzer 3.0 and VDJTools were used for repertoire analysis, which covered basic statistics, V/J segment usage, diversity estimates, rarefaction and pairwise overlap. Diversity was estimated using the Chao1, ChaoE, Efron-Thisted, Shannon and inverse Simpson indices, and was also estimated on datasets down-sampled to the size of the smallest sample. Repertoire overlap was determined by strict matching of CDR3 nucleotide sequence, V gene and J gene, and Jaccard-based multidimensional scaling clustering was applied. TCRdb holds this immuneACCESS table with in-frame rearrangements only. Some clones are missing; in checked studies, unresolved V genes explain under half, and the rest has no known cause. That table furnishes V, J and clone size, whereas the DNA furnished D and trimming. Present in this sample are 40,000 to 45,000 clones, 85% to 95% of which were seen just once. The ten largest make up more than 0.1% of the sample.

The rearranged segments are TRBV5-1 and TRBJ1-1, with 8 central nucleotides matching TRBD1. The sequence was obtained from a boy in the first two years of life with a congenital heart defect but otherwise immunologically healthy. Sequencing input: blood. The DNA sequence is TGCGCCAGCAGCAGACAGGGGACTGAAGCTTTCTTT. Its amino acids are CASSRQGTEAFF.